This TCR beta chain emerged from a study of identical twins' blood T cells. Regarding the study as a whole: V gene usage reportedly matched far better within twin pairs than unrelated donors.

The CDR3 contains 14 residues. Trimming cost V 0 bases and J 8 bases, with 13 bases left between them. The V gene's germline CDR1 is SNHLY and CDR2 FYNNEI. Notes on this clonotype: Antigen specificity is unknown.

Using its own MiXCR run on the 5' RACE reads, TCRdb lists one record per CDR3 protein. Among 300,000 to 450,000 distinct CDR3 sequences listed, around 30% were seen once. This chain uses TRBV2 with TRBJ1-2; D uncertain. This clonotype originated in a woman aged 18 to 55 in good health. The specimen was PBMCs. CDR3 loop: CASSEAGGSVGYTF. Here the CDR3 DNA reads TGTGCCAGCAGTGAAGCGGGAGGGAGTGTGGGCTACACCTTC.